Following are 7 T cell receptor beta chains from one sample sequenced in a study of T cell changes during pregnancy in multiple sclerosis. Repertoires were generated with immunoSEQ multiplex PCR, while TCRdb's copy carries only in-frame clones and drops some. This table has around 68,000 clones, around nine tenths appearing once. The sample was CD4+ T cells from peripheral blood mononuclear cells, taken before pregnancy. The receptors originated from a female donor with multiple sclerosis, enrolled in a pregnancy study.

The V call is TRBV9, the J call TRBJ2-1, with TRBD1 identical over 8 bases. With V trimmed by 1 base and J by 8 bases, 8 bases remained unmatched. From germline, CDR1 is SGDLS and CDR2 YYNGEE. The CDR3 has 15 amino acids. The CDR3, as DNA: TGTGCCAGCAGCGTAATCCCAGGGGGCATTGATGAGCAGTTCTTC. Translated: CASSVIPGGIDEQFF.

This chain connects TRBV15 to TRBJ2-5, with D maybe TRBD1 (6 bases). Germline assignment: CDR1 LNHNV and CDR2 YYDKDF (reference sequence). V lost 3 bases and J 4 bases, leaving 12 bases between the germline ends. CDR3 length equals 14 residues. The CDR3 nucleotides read TGTGCCACCAGCAGGCAGGGGCAGGGAGAGACCCAGTACTTC. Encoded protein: CATSRQGQGETQYF.

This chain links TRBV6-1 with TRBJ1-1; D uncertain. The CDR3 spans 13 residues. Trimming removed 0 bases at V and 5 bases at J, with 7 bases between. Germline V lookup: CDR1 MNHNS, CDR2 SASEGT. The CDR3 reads CASSEALATEAFF. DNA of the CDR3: TGTGCCAGCAGTGAAGCGCTGGCTACTGAAGCTTTCTTT.

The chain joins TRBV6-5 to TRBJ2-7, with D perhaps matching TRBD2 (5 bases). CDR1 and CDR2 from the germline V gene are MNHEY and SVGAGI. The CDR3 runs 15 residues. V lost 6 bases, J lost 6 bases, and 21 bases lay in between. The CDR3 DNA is TGTGCCAGCAGCCCACTAGTTCGACTGTCGGCCGAGCAGTACTTC. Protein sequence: CASSPLVRLSAEQYF.

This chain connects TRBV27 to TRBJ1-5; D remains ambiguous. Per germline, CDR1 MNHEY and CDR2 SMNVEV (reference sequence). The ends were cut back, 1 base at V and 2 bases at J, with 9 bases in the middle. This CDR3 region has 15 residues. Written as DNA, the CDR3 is TGTGCCAGCAGTTTATACTTTAGCGGCAATCAGCCCCAGCATTTT. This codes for CASSLYFSGNQPQHF.

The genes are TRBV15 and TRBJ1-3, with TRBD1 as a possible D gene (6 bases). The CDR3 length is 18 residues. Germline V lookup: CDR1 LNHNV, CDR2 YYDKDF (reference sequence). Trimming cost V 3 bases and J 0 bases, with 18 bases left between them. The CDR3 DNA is TGTGCCACCAGCAGGGACAGCTCCAAATCCTTCTCTGGAAACACCATATATTTT. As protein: CATSRDSSKSFSGNTIYF.

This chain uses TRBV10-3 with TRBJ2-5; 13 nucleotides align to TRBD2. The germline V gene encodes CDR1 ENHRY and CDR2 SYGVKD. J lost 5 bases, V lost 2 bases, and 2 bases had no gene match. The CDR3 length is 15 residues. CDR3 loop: CAISERGLAGETQYF. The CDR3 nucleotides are TGTGCCATCAGTGAGAGGGGACTAGCGGGGGAGACCCAGTACTTC.